One and the same sample provided the 27 T cell receptor beta chains below, sequenced in a study of T-cell memory formation after mild COVID-19. MiXCR, applied by TCRdb to the 5' RACE reads, yields one record per CDR3 protein. The sample contains about 130,000 distinct CDR3 sequences, 5% to 6.5% of which appear only once. The sequencing input was PBMCs or a T cell subset sorted from them (not recorded which). The receptors shown here come from an adult woman who had mild COVID-19 (a few samples of this study predate the infection). Cell type and time point are not known.

The rearrangement links TRBV25-1 to TRBJ1-2; 8 bases are a match to TRBD1. The junction had 11 bases not matched to a gene; V was cut back by 3 bases and J by 8 bases. Per germline, CDR1 MGHDK and CDR2 SYGVNS. The CDR3 is 15 residues long. The CDR3 loop reads CASSDDSQGARGYTF. CDR3 DNA sequence: TGTGCCAGCAGTGACGACTCTCAGGGGGCGCGGGGCTACACCTTC.

The chain joins TRBV10-3 to TRBJ1-4, with D possibly being TRBD1 (6 bases). Germline V gene lookup returns CDR1 ENHRY and CDR2 SYGVKD. The CDR3 length is 18 residues. V lost 2 bases and J 2 bases, leaving 18 bases between the germline ends. The CDR3 sequence is CAISETSGQGLTNEKLFF. The CDR3 DNA reads TGTGCCATCAGTGAGACCTCTGGTCAGGGGCTGACTAATGAAAAACTGTTTTTT.

The chain joins TRBV5-1 to TRBJ2-5, with 7 bases lining up with TRBD2. Germline V gene lookup returns CDR1 SGHRS and CDR2 YFSETQ. With 0 bases clipped from V and 4 bases from J, the junction kept 3 bases outside the gene matches. This CDR3 has 14 amino acids. CDR3 coding DNA: TGCGCCAGCAGCTTGGAGCGGGAAGGAGAGACCCAGTACTTC. Amino acids: CASSLEREGETQYF.

There are a few counts of this clonotype. This chain joins TRBV10-3 and TRBJ2-5; 12 bases map to TRBD2. Trimming cost V 11 bases and J 3 bases; bases outside gene matches: 7. This CDR3 is built from 14 residues. Germline values: CDR1 ENHRY, CDR2 SYGVKD. The CDR3 DNA is TGTGCCTCAAGACTAGCGGGGGCCAAAGAGACCCAGTACTTC. Translated, it gives CASRLAGAKETQYF.

About this clonotype: A clone one base away is much larger, so this may be a read error. The V call is TRBV5-1, the J call TRBJ2-7; D may be TRBD1 or TRBD2 (6 bases each). CDR1 and CDR2 (germline): SGHRS, YFSETQ. This CDR3 comprises 14 residues. In DNA form, the CDR3 reads TGCGCCAGCAGCTTGGCCACGGGGGCCTACGAGCAGTGCTTC. Its protein product is CASSLATGAYEQCF.

This clonotype turned up a few times. The chain joins TRBV15 to TRBJ1-6; D gene uncertain. Germline V CDR1 and CDR2: LNHNV, YYDKDF (reference sequence). This CDR3 contains 16 residues. Trimming took 2 bases from V and 7 from J, leaving 15 bases between them. The CDR3 protein is CATSRPTPAGNSPLHF. For the CDR3, the DNA is TGTGCCACCAGCAGACCAACGCCAGCGGGGAATTCACCCCTCCACTTT.

The chain joins TRBV20-1 to TRBJ2-3, with D uncertain. This CDR3 is 15 amino acids long. Per the germline V gene, CDR1 is DFQATT and CDR2 is SNEGSKA (reference sequence). V lost 6 bases and J lost 0, with 16 bases in between. CDR3 in DNA: TGCAGTGCAGAAAAGGACCGTTTAAGCACAGATACGCAGTATTTT. Translation: CSAEKDRLSTDTQYF.

This clonotype was counted many times. The chain employs TRBV7-9 and TRBJ2-5; D gene uncertain. CDR3 length: 15 residues. Germline assignment: CDR1 SEHNR and CDR2 FQNEAQ (reference sequence). Trimming took off 1 base at V and 5 bases at J, with 14 bases between the two ends. The CDR3 protein is CASSLGAAQVETQYF. The CDR3 bases are TGTGCCAGCAGCTTAGGGGCGGCTCAAGTGGAGACCCAGTACTTC.

This clonotype was seen a handful of times. V usage is TRBV10-3 and J usage is TRBJ2-1, with TRBD2 matching over 12 bases. J gave up 7 bases and V 0 bases, and 4 bases lay outside the gene matches. Germline assignment: CDR1 ENHRY and CDR2 SYGVKD. This CDR3 has 16 residues. The CDR3 sequence is CAISESGLAGKNEQFF. The CDR3 bases are TGTGCCATCAGTGAGTCCGGACTAGCGGGAAAAAATGAGCAGTTCTTC.

The gene calls are TRBV18 and TRBJ1-2; D may be TRBD1 (5 bases). There are 13 residues in the CDR3. In germline, CDR1 is KGHSH, CDR2 LQKENI. The V and J ends lost 1 base and 5 bases respectively, with 8 bases between them. The CDR3 DNA follows: TGTGCCAGCTCACCACGAGGGGATTATGGCTACACCTTC. Translating it yields CASSPRGDYGYTF.

This clonotype was counted a few times. The genes are TRBV18 and TRBJ1-6; weak D call: TRBD1 (5 bases). This CDR3 is 16 amino acids long. V lost 4 bases to trimming and J lost 5 bases, with 15 bases between them. CDR1 KGHSH and CDR2 LQKENI come from the germline V gene. CDR3 amino acids: CASSLLPGRNNSPLHF. In nucleotides, the CDR3 is TGTGCCAGCTCACTACTTCCGGGACGGAATAATTCACCCCTCCACTTT.

The genes are TRBV20-1 and TRBJ2-3; TRBD2 aligns across 10 bases. With V trimmed by 6 bases and J by 2 bases, 5 bases remained unmatched. This CDR3 is built from 14 residues. Germline values: CDR1 DFQATT, CDR2 SNEGSKA (reference sequence). As DNA, the CDR3 is TGCAGTGCAGTAGCGGGGGGCACCACAGATACGCAGTATTTT. This sequence encodes CSAVAGGTTDTQYF.

In this sample, this clonotype turned up many times. The V call is TRBV6-4, the J call TRBJ2-6; 8 nucleotides agree with TRBD1. V dropped 0 bases and J dropped 2; count of bases not matched to a gene: 0. The length of the CDR3 is 16 residues. The germline V gene encodes CDR1 MRHNA and CDR2 SNTAGT. The CDR3 reads CASSDSTGAGANVLTF. In DNA form, the CDR3 reads TGTGCCAGCAGTGACTCGACAGGGGCTGGGGCCAACGTCCTGACTTTC.

This clonotype was seen many times. The chain carries TRBV20-1 and TRBJ1-1; D might be TRBD1 (6 bases). Trimming took 1 base from V and 2 from J, leaving 17 bases between them. The germline gives CDR1 DFQATT, CDR2 SNEGSKA (reference sequence). This CDR3 region has 16 residues. DNA for the CDR3: TGCAGTGCTAGAGTCCCCCGACAGGCCCCTAACACTGAAGCTTTCTTT. Amino acid sequence: CSARVPRQAPNTEAFF.

In this sample, this clonotype turned up a few times. V usage is TRBV6-5 and J usage is TRBJ1-2; 7 bases agree with TRBD1. The CDR3 has 13 amino acids. Germline V lookup: CDR1 MNHEY, CDR2 SVGAGI. V lost 8 bases to trimming and J lost 2 bases; unmatched junction nucleotides: 5. CDR3 region: CASALQGNYGYTF. As DNA, the CDR3 is TGTGCCAGCGCCTTACAGGGGAACTATGGCTACACCTTC.

The rearrangement links TRBV5-4 to TRBJ1-2; 8 bases line up with TRBD1. V gave up 6 bases and J gave up 8 bases; unmatched junction bases: 15. The CDR3 is 15 residues long. Germline V CDR1 and CDR2: SGHNT, YYREEE (reference sequence). The CDR3 nucleotides read TGTGCCAGCACCACCGGTAAAGGACAGGGAAGAGGCTACACCTTC. This encodes CASTTGKGQGRGYTF. The variable domain in full, completed from reference TRBV5-4 and TRBJ1-2, reads ETGVTQSPTHLIKTRGQQVTLRCSSQSGHNTVSWYQQALGQGPQFIFQYYREEENGRGNFPPRFSGLQFPNYSSELNVNALELDDSALYLCASTTGKGQGRGYTFGSGTRLTVV.

The chain uses TRBV18 and TRBJ2-1; 15 bases fit TRBD2. The CDR3 is 19 amino acids. V lost 0 bases, J lost 1 base, and 4 bases stayed unmatched. Germline assignment: CDR1 KGHSH and CDR2 LQKENI. The CDR3 bases are TGTGCCAGCTCACCACCGGGACTAGCGGGGGGCGGGTCCTACAATGAGCAGTTCTTC. The encoded protein is CASSPPGLAGGGSYNEQFF.

The chain uses TRBV14 and TRBJ1-1; TRBD1 aligns across 8 bases. The CDR3 loop spans 12 amino acids. Germline CDR1 SGHDN, CDR2 FVKESK. The CDR3 is CATGVSFTEAFF. As DNA, the CDR3 is TGTGCGACAGGGGTGAGTTTCACTGAAGCTTTCTTT.

This clonotype was recorded many times. V is TRBV7-9 and J is TRBJ2-5; D gene ambiguous. V was cut by 2 bases and J by 5 bases, with 9 bases left in between. The CDR3 totals 13 residues. CDR1 and CDR2 from the germline V gene are SEHNR and FQNEAQ (reference sequence). CDR3 DNA sequence: TGTGCCAGCAGCTTAACAGAGGTCGAGACCCAGTACTTC. Translated, it gives CASSLTEVETQYF.

This clonotype was seen a handful of times. The chain links TRBV3-1 to TRBJ1-6, with unresolved D. The CDR3 totals 14 residues. Per the germline V gene, CDR1 is LGHDT and CDR2 is YNNKEL (reference sequence). V was pared by 1 base and J by 10 bases, with 11 bases between. The CDR3 DNA sequence: TGTGCCAGCAGCCAAGTCCCGTTTGTGTCACCCCTCCACTTT. Translated: CASSQVPFVSPLHF.

The V and J genes are TRBV19 and TRBJ2-1, with 7 nucleotides matching TRBD1. CDR3 length: 15 amino acids. J gave up 6 bases and V 1 base, and 6 bases lay outside the gene matches. Germline CDR1 and CDR2: LNHDA and SQIVND (reference sequence). Here the CDR3 reads CASSIASAGGNEQFF. The DNA of the CDR3 is TGTGCCAGTAGTATAGCCTCCGCAGGGGGCAATGAGCAGTTCTTC.

CDR3 in DNA: TGTGCCAGCAGCTCGTCGAGGAATACGCAGTATTTT. It yields the protein CASSSSRNTQYF. This sequence joins TRBV7-2 and TRBJ2-3; no reliable D call. In germline, CDR1 is SGHTA, CDR2 FQGNSA. V gave up 4 bases and J gave up 7 bases, with 9 bases separating them. CDR3 length: 12 amino acids.

This rearrangement joins TRBV7-6 to TRBJ1-1; 8 bases agree with TRBD1. In germline, CDR1 is SGHVS, CDR2 FNYEAQ. V shed 2 bases and J 4 bases; nucleotides not matched to a gene: 6. CDR3 length equals 15 residues. CDR3 in DNA: TGTGCCAGCAGCTTAAACAGGGGGGAGGGCACTGAAGCTTTCTTT. This gives the protein CASSLNRGEGTEAFF.

A remark on this clonotype: Sequence at one end of the junction differs from germline and may be a read error. The chain links TRBV5-5 to TRBJ2-2, with no clear D. The CDR3 is 15 amino acids. The germline V gene encodes CDR1 SGHKS and CDR2 YYEKEE (reference sequence). Here the CDR3 reads CASRLEGQNTGELFF. CDR3 nucleotides: TGTGCCAGCAGATTGGAAGGGCAAAACACCGGGGAGCTGTTTTTT.

Many counts were recorded for this clonotype. The V and J genes are TRBV29-1 and TRBJ2-7; tentatively, D is TRBD1 (6 bases). The CDR3 is 12 amino acids. Looked up from germline, CDR1 is SQVTM and CDR2 is ANQGSEA. The V end was cut by 6 bases, the J end by 2 bases, with 11 bases between. CDR3 coding DNA: TGCAGCGTGACGCAGGGGACCTACGAGCAGTACTTC. It yields the protein CSVTQGTYEQYF.

This clonotype was counted many times. The V gene is TRBV10-3, the J gene TRBJ2-7; D may be TRBD2 (6 bases). Germline lookup yields CDR1 ENHRY and CDR2 SYGVKD. V lost 0 bases to trimming and J lost 3 bases, with 9 bases between them. The CDR3 is made up of 14 amino acids. The CDR3 reads CAISESEGFYEQYF. The CDR3, as DNA: TGTGCCATCAGTGAGTCGGAGGGATTCTACGAGCAGTACTTC.

The genes are TRBV18 and TRBJ1-1; TRBD1 is a possible D gene (6 bases). V lost 5 bases and J lost 5, with 15 bases in between. The CDR3 extends over 14 amino acids. Germline assignment: CDR1 KGHSH and CDR2 LQKENI. CDR3 coding DNA: TGTGCCAGCTCAGACACAGGGTCTGAAACTGAAGCTTTCTTT. Its protein is CASSDTGSETEAFF.